These 7 T cell receptor beta chains were sequenced from one sample in a study of blood T cell repertoires in COVID-19. The method was immunoSEQ multiplex PCR; TCRdb's version includes in-frame clones alone and lacks a portion of them. The data contain 450,000 to 500,000 clones, roughly nine tenths of them singletons. What was sequenced was PBMCs or T cells enriched from blood (not recorded which). The receptors stem from a woman aged 55-69 years who had recovered from COVID-19.

The rearrangement uses TRBV24-1 and TRBJ2-3; 13 nucleotides align to TRBD2. Germline loops: CDR1 KGHDR, CDR2 SFDVKD. The ends lost 4 bases at V and 0 bases at J; junction bases unmatched: 3. The CDR3 has 17 residues. The CDR3 bases are TGTGCCACCAGTGACCCGGGACTAGCGGGGAGCACAGATACGCAGTATTTT. It is translated as CATSDPGLAGSTDTQYF.

This clone appeared once. The rearrangement links TRBV2 to TRBJ1-2; D might be TRBD1 (5 bases). CDR1 is SNHLY and CDR2 is FYNNEI in the germline V gene. The V gene lost 2 bases and the J gene lost 2 bases, with 9 bases spanning the gap. CDR3 length equals 14 residues. CDR3 residues: CASSERGLNYGYTF. The CDR3 DNA is TGTGCCAGCAGTGAAAGGGGCTTGAACTATGGCTACACCTTC. Together with reference TRBV2 and TRBJ1-2, the CDR3 gives the full variable domain: EPEVTQTPSHQVTQMGQEVILRCVPISNHLYFYWYRQILGQKVEFLVSFYNNEISEKSEIFDDQFSVERPDGSNFTLKIRSTKLEDSAMYFCASSERGLNYGYTFGSGTRLTVV.

V usage is TRBV19 and J usage is TRBJ2-1; TRBD1 aligns across 7 bases. The CDR3 is made up of 15 amino acids. Germline values: CDR1 LNHDA, CDR2 SQIVND (reference sequence). Trimming cost V 1 base and J 4 bases; bases outside gene matches: 4. CDR3 sequence: CASSIGGQYYNEQFF. The CDR3 nucleotides read TGTGCCAGTAGTATAGGGGGACAGTATTACAATGAGCAGTTCTTC.

The rearrangement links TRBV27 to TRBJ1-2; 7 nucleotides line up with TRBD1. The CDR3 loop spans 13 amino acids. The V gene end was trimmed by 6 bases and the J gene end by 8 bases; junction bases not matched to a gene: 9. Germline values: CDR1 MNHEY, CDR2 SMNVEV (reference sequence). The CDR3 region is CASSLNRGGGYTF. In nucleotides, the CDR3 is TGTGCCAGCAGCCTAAACAGGGGAGGAGGCTACACCTTC.

The J gene is TRBJ1-2, the V gene TRBV7-2, with TRBD1 matching 8 bases. Germline V gene data show CDR1 as SGHTA and CDR2 as FQGNSA. This CDR3 has 16 amino acids. J lost 2 bases, V lost 0 bases, and 5 bases had no gene match. CDR3 DNA: TGTGCCAGCAGCTTAGCCACAGGGGGAGGGAACTATGGCTACACCTTC. This encodes CASSLATGGGNYGYTF.

V and J are TRBV18 and TRBJ1-1, with D tentatively TRBD1 (6 bases). Trimming removed 6 bases from V and 1 base from J, with 15 bases in between. CDR1 and CDR2 from the germline V gene are KGHSH and LQKENI. There are 15 residues in the CDR3. CDR3 coding DNA: TGTGCCAGCTCTCTCTGGGGGGGGCCGAACACTGAAGCTTTCTTT. Translation gives CASSLWGGPNTEAFF. Supplemented by reference TRBV18 and TRBJ1-1, the full variable domain reads NAGVMQNPRHLVRRRGQEARLRCSPMKGHSHVYWYRQLPEEGLKFMVYLQKENIIDESGMPKERFSAEFPKEGPSILRIQQVVRGDSAAYFCASSLWGGPNTEAFFGQGTRLTVV.

This chain connects TRBV6-5 to TRBJ1-2; D is uncertain. This CDR3 has 16 amino acids. CDR1 is MNHEY, CDR2 SVGAGI, per germline. The germline V and J ends were trimmed by 2 bases and 4 bases, with 17 bases remaining between them. The CDR3 sequence is CASSYRRHPSVYGYTF. In DNA form, the CDR3 reads TGTGCCAGCAGTTACCGTCGTCACCCCAGCGTCTATGGCTACACCTTC.